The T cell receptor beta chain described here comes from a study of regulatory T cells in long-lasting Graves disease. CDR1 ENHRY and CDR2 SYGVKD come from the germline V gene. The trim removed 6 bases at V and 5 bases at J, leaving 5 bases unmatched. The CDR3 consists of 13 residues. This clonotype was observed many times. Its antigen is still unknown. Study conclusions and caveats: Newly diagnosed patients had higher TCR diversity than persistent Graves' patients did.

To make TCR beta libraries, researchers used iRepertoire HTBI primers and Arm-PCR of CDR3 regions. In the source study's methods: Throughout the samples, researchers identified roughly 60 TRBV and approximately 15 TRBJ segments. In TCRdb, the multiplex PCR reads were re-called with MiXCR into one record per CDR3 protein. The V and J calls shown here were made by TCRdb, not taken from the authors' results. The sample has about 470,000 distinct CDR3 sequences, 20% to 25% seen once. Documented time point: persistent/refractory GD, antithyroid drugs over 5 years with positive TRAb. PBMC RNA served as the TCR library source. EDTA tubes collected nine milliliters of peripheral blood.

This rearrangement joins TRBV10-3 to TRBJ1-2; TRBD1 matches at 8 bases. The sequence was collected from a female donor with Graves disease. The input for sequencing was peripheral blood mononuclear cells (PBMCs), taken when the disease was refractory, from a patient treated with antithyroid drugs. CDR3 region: CAISGQGDYGYTF. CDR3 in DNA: TGTGCCATCAGCGGACAGGGCGATTATGGCTACACCTTC.